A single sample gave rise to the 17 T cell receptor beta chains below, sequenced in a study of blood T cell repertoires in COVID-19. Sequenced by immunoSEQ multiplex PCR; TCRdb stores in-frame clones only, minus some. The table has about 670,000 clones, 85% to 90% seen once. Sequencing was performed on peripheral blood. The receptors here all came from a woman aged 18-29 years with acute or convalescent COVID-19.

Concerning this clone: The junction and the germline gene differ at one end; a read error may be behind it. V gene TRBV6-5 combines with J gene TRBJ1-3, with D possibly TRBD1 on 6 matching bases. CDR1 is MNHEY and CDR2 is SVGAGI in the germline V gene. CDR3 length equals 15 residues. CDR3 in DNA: TGTGCCCGCAGTAGGGGGGGGGTTGGGTGGAACACCATATATTTT. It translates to CARSRGGVGWNTIYF.

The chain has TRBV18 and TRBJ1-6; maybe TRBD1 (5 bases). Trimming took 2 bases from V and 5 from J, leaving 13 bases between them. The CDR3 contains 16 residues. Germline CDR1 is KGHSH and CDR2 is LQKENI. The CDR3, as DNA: TGTGCCAGCTCACCAATAGGAGGGGTGGATAATTCACCCCTCCACTTT. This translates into CASSPIGGVDNSPLHF.

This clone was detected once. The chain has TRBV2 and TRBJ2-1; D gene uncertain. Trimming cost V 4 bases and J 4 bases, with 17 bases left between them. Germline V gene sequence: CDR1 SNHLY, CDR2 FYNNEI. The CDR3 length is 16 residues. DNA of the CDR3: TGTGCCAGCAGTGGAAACAGCCGTCCCCCTTACAATGAGCAGTTCTTC. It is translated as CASSGNSRPPYNEQFF.

The CDR3 nucleotides are TGTGCCAGCAGCTTAGCCCAGGGGACCGAGCAGTACTTC. It codes for CASSLAQGTEQYF. This chain joins TRBV7-8 and TRBJ2-7; possibly TRBD1 for D (6 bases). In germline, CDR1 is SGHVS, CDR2 FQNEAQ. The V gene lost 0 bases and the J gene lost 6 bases, with 9 bases spanning the gap. CDR3 length equals 13 residues.

Written as DNA, the CDR3 is TGTGCCAGCAGTGAGGCAGGAAGCTATGGCTACACCTTC. It codes for CASSEAGSYGYTF. The chain combines TRBV25-1 with TRBJ1-2; D is uncertain. The CDR3 is 13 amino acids. V was trimmed by 3 bases and J by 4 bases, leaving 9 bases between them. CDR1 is MGHDK, CDR2 SYGVNS, per germline.

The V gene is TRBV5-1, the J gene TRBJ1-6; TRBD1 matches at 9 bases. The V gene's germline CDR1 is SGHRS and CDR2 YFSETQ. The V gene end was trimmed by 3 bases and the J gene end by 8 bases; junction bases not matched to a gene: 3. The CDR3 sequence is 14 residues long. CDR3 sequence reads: CASSWTGEDSPLHF. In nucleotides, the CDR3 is TGCGCCAGCAGCTGGACAGGGGAGGATTCACCCCTCCACTTT.

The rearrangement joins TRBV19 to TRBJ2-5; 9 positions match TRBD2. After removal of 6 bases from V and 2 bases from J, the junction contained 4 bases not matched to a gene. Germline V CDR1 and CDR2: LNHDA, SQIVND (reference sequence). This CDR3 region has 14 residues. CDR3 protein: CASRTSGVQETQYF. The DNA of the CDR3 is TGTGCCAGTAGGACTAGCGGAGTTCAAGAGACCCAGTACTTC.

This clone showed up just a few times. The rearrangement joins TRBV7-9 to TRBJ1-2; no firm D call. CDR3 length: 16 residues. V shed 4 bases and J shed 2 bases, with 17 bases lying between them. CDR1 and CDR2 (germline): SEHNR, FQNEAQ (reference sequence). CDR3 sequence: CASSSGSKSVNYGYTF. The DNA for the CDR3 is TGTGCCAGCAGCTCCGGGTCCAAATCCGTAAACTATGGCTACACCTTC.

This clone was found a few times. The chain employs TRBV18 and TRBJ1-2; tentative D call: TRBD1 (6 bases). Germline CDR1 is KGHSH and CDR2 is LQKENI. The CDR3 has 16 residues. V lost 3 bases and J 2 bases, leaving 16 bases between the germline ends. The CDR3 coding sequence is TGTGCCAGCTCACCGACGAACAGGGAAACCAACTATGGCTACACCTTC. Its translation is CASSPTNRETNYGYTF.

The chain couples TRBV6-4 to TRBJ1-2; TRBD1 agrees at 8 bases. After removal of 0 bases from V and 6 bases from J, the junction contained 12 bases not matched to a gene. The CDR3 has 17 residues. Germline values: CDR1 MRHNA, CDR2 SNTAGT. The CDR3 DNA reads TGTGCCAGCAGTGACTCATTTGGGGGGACAGGTATACATGGCTACACCTTC. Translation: CASSDSFGGTGIHGYTF.

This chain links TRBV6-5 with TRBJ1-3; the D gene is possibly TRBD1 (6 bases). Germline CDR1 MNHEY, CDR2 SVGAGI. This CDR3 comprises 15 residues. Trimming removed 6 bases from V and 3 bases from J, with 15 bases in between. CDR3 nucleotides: TGTGCCAGCAGCCTATGGGGGCAAAGTGGAAACACCATATATTTT. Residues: CASSLWGQSGNTIYF.

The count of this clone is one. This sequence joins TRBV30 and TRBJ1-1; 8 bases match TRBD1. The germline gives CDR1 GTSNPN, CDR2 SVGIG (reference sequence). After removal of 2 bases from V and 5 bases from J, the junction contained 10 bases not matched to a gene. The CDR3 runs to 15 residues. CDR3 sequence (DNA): TGTGCCTGGAGTACCCCCGGACAGGGAGGTACTGAAGCTTTCTTT. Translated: CAWSTPGQGGTEAFF.

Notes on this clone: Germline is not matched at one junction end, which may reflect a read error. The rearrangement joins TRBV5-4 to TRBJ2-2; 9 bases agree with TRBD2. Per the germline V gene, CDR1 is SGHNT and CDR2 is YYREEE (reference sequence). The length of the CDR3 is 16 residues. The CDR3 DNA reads TGTGCCAGCAGCTCACTAGCGGGCACCGGCACCGGGGAGCCGTTTTTT. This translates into CASSSLAGTGTGEPFF.

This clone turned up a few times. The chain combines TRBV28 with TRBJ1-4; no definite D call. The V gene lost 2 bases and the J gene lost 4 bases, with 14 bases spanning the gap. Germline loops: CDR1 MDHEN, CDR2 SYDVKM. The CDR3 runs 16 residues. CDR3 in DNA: TGTGCCAGCAGTTTAGCGTTAAGGCAGGTTAATGAAAAACTGTTTTTT. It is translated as CASSLALRQVNEKLFF.

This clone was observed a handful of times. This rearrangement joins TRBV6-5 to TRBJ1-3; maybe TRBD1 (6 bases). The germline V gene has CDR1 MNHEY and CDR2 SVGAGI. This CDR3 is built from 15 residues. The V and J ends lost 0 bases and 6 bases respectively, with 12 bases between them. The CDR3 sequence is CASSYSGGQENTIYF. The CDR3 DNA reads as TGTGCCAGCAGTTACTCGGGGGGGCAAGAAAACACCATATATTTT.

The CDR3 spells CAGGGQFEAFF. CDR3 bases: TGTGCCGGGGGGGGGCAGTTTGAAGCTTTCTTT. The genes are TRBV30 and TRBJ1-1; tentative D call: TRBD1 (6 bases). The germline V and J ends were trimmed by 8 bases and 7 bases, with 14 bases remaining between them. The CDR3 consists of 11 residues. Germline CDR1 GTSNPN, CDR2 SVGIG (reference sequence).

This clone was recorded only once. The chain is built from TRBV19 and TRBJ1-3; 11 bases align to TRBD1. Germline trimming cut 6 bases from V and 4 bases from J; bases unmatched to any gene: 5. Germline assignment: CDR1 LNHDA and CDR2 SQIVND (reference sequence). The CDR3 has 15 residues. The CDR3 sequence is CASSPDRGPGNTIYF. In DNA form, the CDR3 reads TGTGCCAGTAGCCCGGACAGGGGGCCGGGAAACACCATATATTTT.